The 9 T cell receptor beta chains given below trace back to one sample, sequenced in a study of OX40 agonist ivuxolimab in advanced cancers. Profiling relied on immunoSEQ multiplex PCR, and the TCRdb table lists in-frame clones only, not all of them. The data show 67,000 or so clones, 85% seen once. This material consisted of CD4+ or CD8+ T cells sorted from blood, taken in a trial of the OX40 agonist ivuxolimab. Receptor source: an adult with an advanced solid tumor such as melanoma, head and neck, liver or kidney cancer.

As DNA, the CDR3 is TGTGCCATCAGTGCGGACAGGGGGGTTACACGAGAGACCCAGTACTTC. Encoded protein: CAISADRGVTRETQYF. V gene TRBV10-3 combines with J gene TRBJ2-5; the match to TRBD1 covers 10 bases. Germline V CDR1 and CDR2: ENHRY, SYGVKD. The V and J ends lost 4 bases and 4 bases, in that order; junction bases with no gene match: 9. The CDR3 covers 16 residues.

The rearrangement links TRBV7-2 to TRBJ2-5; a possible D gene is TRBD2 (6 bases). This CDR3 is 13 amino acids long. V was trimmed by 5 bases and J by 7 bases, leaving 14 bases between them. Germline V gives CDR1 SGHTA, CDR2 FQGNSA. CDR3 amino acids: CASSIGGLGTQYF. The DNA for the CDR3 is TGTGCCAGCAGCATCGGGGGTTTAGGGACCCAGTACTTC.

The V gene is TRBV7-6, the J gene TRBJ2-2, with a tentative D call TRBD2 (6 bases). Germline V gene data show CDR1 as SGHVS and CDR2 as FNYEAQ. V was clipped by 2 bases and J by 0 bases, with 10 bases between them. This CDR3 region has 16 residues. The CDR3 DNA reads as TGTGCCAGCAGCTTACAGGTAGCGGCGAACACCGGGGAGCTGTTTTTT. Its protein is CASSLQVAANTGELFF.

The J gene is TRBJ2-3, the V gene TRBV28; weak D call: TRBD2 (6 bases). The germline V gene has CDR1 MDHEN and CDR2 SYDVKM. V lost 1 base and J lost 0, with 17 bases in between. This CDR3 spans 18 amino acids. The CDR3 reads CASSLFGGLRVSTDTQYF. For the CDR3, the DNA is TGTGCCAGCAGTTTATTCGGCGGACTAAGGGTTAGCACAGATACGCAGTATTTT.

This clone was observed at least ten times. The genes are TRBV19 and TRBJ2-7; D not certain. This CDR3 is 16 amino acids long. Germline CDR1 and CDR2: LNHDA and SQIVND (reference sequence). V dropped 5 bases and J dropped 7 bases, with 24 bases sitting between them. The CDR3 bases are TGTGCCAGTAGTTTCGACGACACAACGAGACGTCAAGAGCAGTACTTC. Its protein product is CASSFDDTTRRQEQYF.

The J gene is TRBJ1-5, the V gene TRBV29-1; D perhaps matches TRBD1 (5 bases). Germline V CDR1 and CDR2: SQVTM, ANQGSEA. The CDR3 contains 15 residues. Trimming cost V 6 bases and J 10 bases, with 25 bases left between them. CDR3 DNA sequence: TGCAGCGTCCCCCCGCCGGGGACGGTCCATGAACCCCAGCATTTT. Its protein product is CSVPPPGTVHEPQHF.

This rearrangement joins TRBV6-1 to TRBJ1-1; D not resolved. Germline CDR1 MNHNS, CDR2 SASEGT. This CDR3 has 14 residues. Trimming pared 6 bases from V and 1 base from J, leaving 12 bases between. CDR3 region: CASSDYDGNTEAFF. Written as DNA, the CDR3 is TGTGCCAGCAGCGACTATGACGGGAACACTGAAGCTTTCTTT.

The chain recombines TRBV6-1 with TRBJ1-1, with 7 nucleotides matching TRBD1. CDR1 and CDR2 from the germline V gene are MNHNS and SASEGT. Trimming at V came to 3 bases and at J to 1 base, leaving 8 bases not matched to a gene. This CDR3 is built from 16 residues. The DNA of the CDR3 is TGTGCCAGCAGTGACCCGGGACAGCTCCCGAACACTGAAGCTTTCTTT. This gives the protein CASSDPGQLPNTEAFF.

CDR3 region: CASSPAVNTGELFF. CDR3 sequence (DNA): TGTGCCAGCTCACCGGCGGTGAACACCGGGGAGCTGTTTTTT. The rearrangement joins TRBV18 to TRBJ2-2; unclear D gene. Germline V gene sequence: CDR1 KGHSH, CDR2 LQKENI. Trimming removed 3 bases from V and 1 base from J, with 6 bases in between. The CDR3 sequence is 14 residues long.